The T cell receptor (beta chain) under discussion was sequenced for a study of response to subunit inactivated influenza vaccine. This clonotype was counted a few times. Its specificity is not known. From the RT-PCR reads, TCRdb called clonotypes with MiXCR, one entry per CDR3 protein. This table holds about 650,000 distinct CDR3 sequences, around 16% found once. Broader study findings: It was suggested by the authors that few new T cells are recruited by each seasonal influenza vaccination.

This clonotype originated in a man aged 50-60 years who received an inactivated influenza vaccine. The material was PBMCs from blood, obtained approximately 12 days after vaccination.

CDR3 region: CASTPRRGQQETQYF. CDR3 nucleotide sequence: TGTGCCAGCACCCCGAGGAGGGGGCAGCAAGAGACCCAGTACTTC. The chain employs TRBV6-1 and TRBJ2-5, with D perhaps matching TRBD1 (7 bases). V was cut by 7 bases and J by 2 bases, with 17 bases left in between. The CDR3 extends over 15 amino acids. Germline CDR1 is MNHNS and CDR2 is SASEGT.